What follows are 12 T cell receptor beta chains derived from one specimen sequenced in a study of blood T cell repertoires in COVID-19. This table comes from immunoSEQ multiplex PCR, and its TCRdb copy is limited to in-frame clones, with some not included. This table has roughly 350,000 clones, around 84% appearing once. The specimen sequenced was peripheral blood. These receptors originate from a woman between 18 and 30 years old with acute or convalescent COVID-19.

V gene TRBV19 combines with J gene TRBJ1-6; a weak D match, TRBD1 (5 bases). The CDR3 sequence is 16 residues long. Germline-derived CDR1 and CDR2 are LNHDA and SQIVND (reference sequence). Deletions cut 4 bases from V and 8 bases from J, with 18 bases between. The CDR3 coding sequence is TGTGCCAGTAGTACAGGCGAAGGGGAGGCGCATTCACCCCTCCACTTT. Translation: CASSTGEGEAHSPLHF.

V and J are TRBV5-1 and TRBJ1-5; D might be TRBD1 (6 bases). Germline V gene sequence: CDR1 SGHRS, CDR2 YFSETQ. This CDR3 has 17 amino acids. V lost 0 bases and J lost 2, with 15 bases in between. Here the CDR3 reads CASSLESGGAGNQPQHF. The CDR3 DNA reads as TGCGCCAGCAGCTTGGAATCGGGGGGCGCGGGCAATCAGCCCCAGCATTTT.

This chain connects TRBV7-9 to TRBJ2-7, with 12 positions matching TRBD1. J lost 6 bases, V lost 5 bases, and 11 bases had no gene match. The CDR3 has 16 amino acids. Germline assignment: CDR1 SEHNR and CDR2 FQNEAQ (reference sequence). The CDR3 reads CASSPSGTGGAGEQYF. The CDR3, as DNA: TGTGCCAGCAGCCCGTCCGGGACAGGGGGCGCAGGCGAGCAGTACTTC.

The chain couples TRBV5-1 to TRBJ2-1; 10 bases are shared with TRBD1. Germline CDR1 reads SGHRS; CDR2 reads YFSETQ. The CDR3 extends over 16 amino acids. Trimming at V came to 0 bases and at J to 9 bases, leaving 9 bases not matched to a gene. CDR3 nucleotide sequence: TGCGCCAGCAGCTTGGGTTTCGGGACAGGGGAGGCTGAGCAGTTCTTC. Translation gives CASSLGFGTGEAEQFF.

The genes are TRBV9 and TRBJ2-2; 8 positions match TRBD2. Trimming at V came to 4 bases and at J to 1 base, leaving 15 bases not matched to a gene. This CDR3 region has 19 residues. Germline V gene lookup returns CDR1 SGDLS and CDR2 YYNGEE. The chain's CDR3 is CASSLQKDSGGQNTGELFF. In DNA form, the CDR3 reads TGTGCCAGCAGCCTACAAAAGGACAGCGGGGGCCAGAACACCGGGGAGCTGTTTTTT.

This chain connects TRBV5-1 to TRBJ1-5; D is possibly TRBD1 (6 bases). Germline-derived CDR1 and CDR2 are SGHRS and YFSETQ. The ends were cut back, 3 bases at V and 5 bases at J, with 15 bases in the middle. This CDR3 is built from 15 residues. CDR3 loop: CASSSTGQPDQPQHF. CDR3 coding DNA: TGCGCCAGCAGCTCGACCGGACAGCCGGATCAGCCCCAGCATTTT.

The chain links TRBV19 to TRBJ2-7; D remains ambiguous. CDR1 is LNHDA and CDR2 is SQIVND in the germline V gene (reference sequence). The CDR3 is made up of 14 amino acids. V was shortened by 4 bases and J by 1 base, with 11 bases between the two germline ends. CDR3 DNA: TGTGCCAGTAGTAATTTTGAGTCGTCCTACGAGCAGTACTTC. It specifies CASSNFESSYEQYF.

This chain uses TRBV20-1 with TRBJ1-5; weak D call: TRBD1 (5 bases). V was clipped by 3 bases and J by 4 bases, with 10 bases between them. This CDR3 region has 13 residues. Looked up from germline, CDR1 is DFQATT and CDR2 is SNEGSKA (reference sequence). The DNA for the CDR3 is TGCAGTGCTAGTCTACAGGCGAATCAGCCCCAGCATTTT. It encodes CSASLQANQPQHF.

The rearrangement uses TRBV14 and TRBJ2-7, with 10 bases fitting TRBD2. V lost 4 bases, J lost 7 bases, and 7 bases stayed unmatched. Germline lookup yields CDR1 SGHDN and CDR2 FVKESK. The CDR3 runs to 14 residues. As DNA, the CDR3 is TGTGCCAGCAGCCTAGCGGGAGGCGGGGTGGAGCAGTACTTC. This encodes CASSLAGGGVEQYF.

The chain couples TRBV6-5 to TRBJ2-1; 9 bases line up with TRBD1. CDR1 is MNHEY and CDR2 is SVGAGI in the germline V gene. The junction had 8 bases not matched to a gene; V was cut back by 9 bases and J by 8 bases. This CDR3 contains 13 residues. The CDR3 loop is CASALGQGYEQFF. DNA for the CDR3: TGTGCCAGTGCGCTGGGACAGGGCTATGAGCAGTTCTTC.

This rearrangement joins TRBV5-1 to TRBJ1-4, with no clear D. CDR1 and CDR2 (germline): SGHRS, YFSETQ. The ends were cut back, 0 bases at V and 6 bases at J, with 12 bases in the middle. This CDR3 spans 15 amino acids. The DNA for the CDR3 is TGCGCCAGCAGCTTGGGGGGTTTGGAGGATGAAAAACTGTTTTTT. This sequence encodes CASSLGGLEDEKLFF.

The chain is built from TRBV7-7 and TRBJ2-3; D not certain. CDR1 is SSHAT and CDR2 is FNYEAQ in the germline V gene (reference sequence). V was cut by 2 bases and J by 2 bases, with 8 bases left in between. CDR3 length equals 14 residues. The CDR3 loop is CASSLNSYTDTQYF. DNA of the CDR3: TGTGCCAGCAGCTTAAACAGTTACACAGATACGCAGTATTTT. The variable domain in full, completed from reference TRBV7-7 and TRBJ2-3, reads GAGVSQSPRYKVTKRGQDVTLRCDPISSHATLYWYQQALGQGPEFLTYFNYEAQPDKSGLPSDRFSAERPEGSISTLTIQRTEQRDSAMYRCASSLNSYTDTQYFGPGTRLTVL.